This T cell receptor beta chain came from a study of OX40 agonist ivuxolimab in advanced cancers. Regarding the study as a whole: At 0.1 to 3.0 mg/kg and by week 6, CD4+ and CD8+ T cells in the blood had expanded clonally. Compared with CD4+, CD8+ T cells on average had more expanded clones.

Generated by immunoSEQ multiplex PCR, the TCRdb table keeps only in-frame clones and is missing some. The profile shows about 93,000 clones, around 94% of them singletons. With respect to this clone: Antigen specificity is unknown.

Germline values: CDR1 MDHEN, CDR2 SYDVKM. J gave up 0 bases and V 5 bases, and 10 bases lay outside the gene matches. There are 16 residues in the CDR3. Baseline, cycle 4 day 1, and cycle 7 day 1 were the blood sampling points. The clonotype was recovered from an adult with an advanced solid tumor such as melanoma, head and neck, liver or kidney cancer. The chain recombines TRBV28 with TRBJ2-7, with 7 bases fitting TRBD1. Here the sequenced sample was CD4+ or CD8+ T cells sorted from blood, taken in a trial of the OX40 agonist ivuxolimab. DNA for the CDR3: TGTGCCAGCAGTGACCCCGGGACAGCGAGCTCCTACGAGCAGTACTTC. Its translation: CASSDPGTASSYEQYF.